The 19 T cell receptor beta chains below come from one sample, sequenced in a study of early T cells in non-severe SARS-CoV-2 infection. TCRdb used MiXCR to reprocess the 5' RACE reads, holding one entry per CDR3 protein. The profile covers 45,000 to 75,000 distinct CDR3 sequences, with 4.5% to 7% appearing a single time and 6.8% taken by the ten largest. Sequenced material: whole blood. These receptors all come from an adult who was a healthcare worker with PCR-confirmed SARS-CoV-2 infection or an uninfected control (not recorded which).

This clonotype was counted many times. The J gene is TRBJ2-7, the V gene TRBV4-2; D is uncertain. The CDR3 contains 13 residues. The V end was cut by 3 bases, the J end by 2 bases, with 8 bases between. Germline V lookup: CDR1 LGHNA, CDR2 YNFKEQ. The CDR3 loop is CASSHFHTYEQYF. The CDR3 DNA sequence: TGTGCCAGCAGCCACTTCCACACCTACGAGCAGTACTTC.

There are many counts of this clonotype. The genes are TRBV9 and TRBJ2-7; D unclear. This CDR3 has 12 residues. In germline, CDR1 is SGDLS, CDR2 YYNGEE. The ends were cut back, 3 bases at V and 0 bases at J, with 4 bases in the middle. CDR3 DNA sequence: TGTGCCAGCAGCGGGATCTCCTACGAGCAGTACTTC. Its protein is CASSGISYEQYF.

This clonotype was seen repeatedly, ten times or more. CDR3 protein: CASSMIGTALTVTF. CDR3 DNA: TGTGCCAGCAGCATGATAGGGACAGCGTTAACGGTCACCTTC. J is TRBJ1-2 and V is TRBV5-4; the match to TRBD1 covers 7 bases. Germline CDR1 SGHNT, CDR2 YYREEE (reference sequence). The CDR3 is 14 amino acids. Trimming took 4 bases from V and 13 from J; bases not matched to a gene: 16.

This rearrangement joins TRBV12-3 or TRBV12-4 to TRBJ1-6; D not certain. The CDR3 is 12 amino acids. Deletions cut 5 bases from V and 6 bases from J, with 5 bases between. The CDR3 region is CASSPFNSPLHF. The CDR3 DNA sequence: TGTGCCAGCAGTCCTTTTAATTCACCCCTCCACTTT.

This clonotype was detected only a few times. The J gene is TRBJ1-1, the V gene TRBV25-1; D remains ambiguous. The CDR3 covers 14 residues. The ends were cut back, 0 bases at V and 2 bases at J, with 7 bases in the middle. Germline CDR1 and CDR2: MGHDK and SYGVNS. This CDR3 reads CASSEYVGNTEAFF. The CDR3 region has the DNA TGTGCCAGCAGTGAATATGTCGGCAACACTGAAGCTTTCTTT.

This clonotype was counted at least ten times. The rearrangement links TRBV29-1 to TRBJ1-3, with TRBD1 as a possible D gene (5 bases). Germline V gene data show CDR1 as SQVTM and CDR2 as ANQGSEA. This CDR3 spans 15 amino acids. V gave up 2 bases and J gave up 0 bases, with 11 bases separating them. The CDR3 DNA sequence: TGCAGCGTTGAACTGGGACCACTCTCTGGAAACACCATATATTTT. This codes for CSVELGPLSGNTIYF. Combining the CDR3 with reference TRBV29-1 and TRBJ1-3 gives the whole variable domain SAVISQKPSRDICQRGTSLTIQCQVDSQVTMMFWYRQQPGQSLTLIATANQGSEATYESGFVIDKFPISRPNLTFSTLTVSNMSPEDSSIYLCSVELGPLSGNTIYFGEGSWLTVV.

In its sample, this clonotype was seen a few times. The chain has TRBV5-1 and TRBJ1-1; 7 bases are a match to TRBD1. CDR1 is SGHRS and CDR2 is YFSETQ in the germline V gene. Trimming took 2 bases from V and 3 from J; bases not matched to a gene: 4. The CDR3 runs 14 residues. CDR3 in amino acids: CASSFDRVDTEAFF. The CDR3 DNA is TGCGCCAGCAGCTTCGACAGGGTGGACACTGAAGCTTTCTTT. Using reference TRBV5-1 and TRBJ1-1 for the parts outside the CDR3, the full variable domain is KAGVTQTPRYLIKTRGQQVTLSCSPISGHRSVSWYQQTPGQGLQFLFEYFSETQRNKGNFPGRFSGRQFSNSRSEMNVSTLELGDSALYLCASSFDRVDTEAFFGQGTRLTVV.

The sample holds a few counts of this clonotype. The rearrangement uses TRBV6-2 or TRBV6-3 and TRBJ2-3; TRBD2 aligns across 12 bases. CDR1 and CDR2 from the germline V gene are MNHEY and SVGEGT. This CDR3 is 18 amino acids long. The junction had 19 bases not matched to a gene; V was cut back by 6 bases and J by 9 bases. This CDR3 reads CASSLTPGTSGSRDTQYF. The CDR3 DNA reads as TGTGCCAGCAGCCTAACCCCCGGGACTAGCGGGTCCCGGGACACGCAGTATTTT.

There are a few counts of this clonotype. The junction does not match germline at one end; this may be a read error. The gene calls are TRBV18 and TRBJ2-1; TRBD2 aligns across 9 bases. This CDR3 region has 11 residues. From germline, CDR1 is KGHSH and CDR2 LQKENI. CDR3 in DNA: TGTGCCAGCTCTCATGGGGCTAGCGGGACTTTC. Protein: CASSHGASGTF.

This clonotype was found a few times. A junction end diverges from the germline sequence, so it may reflect a read error. This sequence joins TRBV7-2 and TRBJ1-2; D is perhaps TRBD1 (5 bases). Germline assignment: CDR1 SGHTA and CDR2 FQGNSA. This CDR3 region has 14 residues. In nucleotides, the CDR3 is TGTGCCAGCAGCTTATTTCAGGGACCCTATGACTACACCTTC. It translates to CASSLFQGPYDYTF.

This clonotype was picked up a small number of times. One end of the junction does not line up with germline, which may come from a read error. The genes are TRBV27 and TRBJ1-3, with D unresolved. Germline V gene lookup returns CDR1 MNHEY and CDR2 SMNVEV (reference sequence). There are 16 residues in the CDR3. The CDR3, as DNA: TGTGCCAGCAGTCCGGGCAGTGGACTTTCTGAAAACACCATATATTTT. Amino acid sequence: CASSPGSGLSENTIYF.

At least ten counts were recorded for this clonotype. The V call is TRBV6-5, the J call TRBJ2-3; 13 positions agree with TRBD2. The V gene end was trimmed by 4 bases and the J gene end by 5 bases; junction bases not matched to a gene: 9. This CDR3 is built from 17 residues. Germline V lookup: CDR1 MNHEY, CDR2 SVGAGI. CDR3 sequence: CASSSRLAGGPGDTQYF. The CDR3 DNA reads TGTGCCAGCAGTTCTAGACTAGCGGGAGGCCCAGGAGATACGCAGTATTTT.

This clonotype was counted only a few times. This chain connects TRBV4-1 to TRBJ1-1; perhaps TRBD1 as D (5 bases). V lost 1 base and J lost 2, with 11 bases in between. The CDR3 consists of 15 residues. Germline V gene data show CDR1 as MGHRA and CDR2 as YSYEKL. This CDR3 is CASSQGVGVNTEAFF. CDR3 coding DNA: TGCGCCAGCAGCCAAGGCGTAGGGGTCAACACTGAAGCTTTCTTT.

This clonotype was seen ten or more times. This sequence joins TRBV11-2 and TRBJ1-2, with D uncertain. The CDR3 sequence is 13 residues long. Trimming stripped 5 bases from V and 4 bases from J, with 11 bases between. From germline, CDR1 is SGHAT and CDR2 FQNNGV. In DNA, the CDR3 is TGTGCCAGCAGCCCCACGTTAGCCTATGGCTACACCTTC. Translation gives CASSPTLAYGYTF.

On this clonotype: Germline is not matched at one junction end, which may reflect a read error. This sequence joins TRBV7-2 and TRBJ2-1; 8 nucleotides agree with TRBD1. CDR3 size: 15 residues. Germline values: CDR1 SGHTA, CDR2 FQGNSA. The CDR3 DNA reads as TGTGCCAGCAGCTTAAGTCAGGGGGCTTACAATGAGCAGATCTTC. Its protein product is CASSLSQGAYNEQIF.

As to this clonotype: With a much larger clone just one base away, this may be a read error. The rearrangement uses TRBV6-1 and TRBJ2-1, with D possibly being TRBD1 or TRBD2 (5 bases each). The germline V gene has CDR1 MNHNS and CDR2 SASEGT. This CDR3 comprises 15 residues. The CDR3 region is CVSSYRDLQAVEQFF. In DNA form, the CDR3 reads TGTGTCAGCAGCTACCGGGACCTCCAGGCGGTTGAGCAGTTCTTC.

This clonotype came up many times. The J gene is TRBJ1-4, the V gene TRBV4-2; D not resolved. Trimming removed 4 bases from V and 5 bases from J, with 14 bases in between. The germline V gene encodes CDR1 LGHNA and CDR2 YNFKEQ. The CDR3 has 15 amino acids. CDR3 protein: CASSPFARSNEKLFF. CDR3 DNA: TGTGCCAGCAGCCCCTTTGCCAGGAGCAATGAAAAACTGTTTTTT.

This clonotype showed up many times. The chain has TRBV7-9 and TRBJ2-3; D not certain. V was pared by 5 bases and J by 6 bases, with 15 bases between. CDR1 is SEHNR and CDR2 is FQNEAQ in the germline V gene (reference sequence). The CDR3 spans 14 residues. In DNA, the CDR3 is TGTGCCAGCAGCGCCGGAAACATTCTGGATACGCAGTATTTT. Amino acids: CASSAGNILDTQYF. Together with reference TRBV7-9 and TRBJ2-3, the CDR3 gives the full variable domain: DTGVSQNPRHKITKRGQNVTFRCDPISEHNRLYWYRQTLGQGPEFLTYFQNEAQLEKSRLLSDRFSAERPKGSFSTLEIQRTEQGDSAMYLCASSAGNILDTQYFGPGTRLTVL.

In its sample, this clonotype was seen many times. The gene calls are TRBV4-2 and TRBJ2-7; TRBD2 matches 11 bases. From germline, CDR1 is LGHNA and CDR2 YNFKEQ. This CDR3 spans 20 amino acids. Germline trimming cut 2 bases from V and 0 bases from J; bases unmatched to any gene: 15. The CDR3, as DNA: TGTGCCAGCAGCCAATCCCGTCCAACTAGCGGGGGCCCCCTCTCCTACGAGCAGTACTTC. Amino acid sequence: CASSQSRPTSGGPLSYEQYF.